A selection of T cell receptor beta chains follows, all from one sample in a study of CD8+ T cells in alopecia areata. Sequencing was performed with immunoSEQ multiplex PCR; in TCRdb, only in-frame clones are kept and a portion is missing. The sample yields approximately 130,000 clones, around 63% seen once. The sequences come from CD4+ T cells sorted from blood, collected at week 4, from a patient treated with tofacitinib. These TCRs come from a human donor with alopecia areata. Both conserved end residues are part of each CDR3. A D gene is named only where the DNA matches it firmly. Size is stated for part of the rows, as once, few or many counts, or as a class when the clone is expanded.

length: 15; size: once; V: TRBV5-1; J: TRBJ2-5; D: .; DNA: TGCGCCAGCAGCGGAGGGACAGCCGACCAAGAGACCCAGTACTTC; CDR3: CASSGGTADQETQYF
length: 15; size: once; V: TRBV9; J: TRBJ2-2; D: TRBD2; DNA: TGTGCCAGCAGCTCGCGGACTAGCGGGGGCGGGGAGCTGTTTTTT; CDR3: CASSSRTSGGGELFF
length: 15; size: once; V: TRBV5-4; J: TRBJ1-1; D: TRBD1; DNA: TGTGCCAGCAGCCTCACCGGGACAGCAAACACTGAAGCTTTCTTT; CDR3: CASSLTGTANTEAFF
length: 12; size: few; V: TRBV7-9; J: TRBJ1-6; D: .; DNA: TGTGCCAGCAGCTTAGAAGGGAGGACTCTCCACTTT; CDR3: CASSLEGRTLHF
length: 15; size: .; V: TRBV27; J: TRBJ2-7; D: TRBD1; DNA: TGTGCCAGCAGTCCTTCGGACAGGGGCTCCTACGAGCAGTACTTC; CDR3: CASSPSDRGSYEQYF
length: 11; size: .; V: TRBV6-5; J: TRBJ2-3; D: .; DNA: TGTGCCAGCAGTTATATACATACGCAGTATTTT; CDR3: CASSYIHTQYF
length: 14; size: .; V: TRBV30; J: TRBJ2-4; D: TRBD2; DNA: TGTGCCTGGAGAACTAGCGGGAGTACGAACATTCAGTACTTC; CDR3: CAWRTSGSTNIQYF
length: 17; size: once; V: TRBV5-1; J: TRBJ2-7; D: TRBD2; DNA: TGCGCCAGCAGCTTGGGTTTGGCGGGGGGAGTCATGAACGAGCAGTACTTC; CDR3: CASSLGLAGGVMNEQYF
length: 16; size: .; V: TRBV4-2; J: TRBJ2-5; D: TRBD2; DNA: TGTGCCAGCAGCCAAGCTCTAGCGGGGGGGCGAGAGACCCAGTACTTC; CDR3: CASSQALAGGRETQYF
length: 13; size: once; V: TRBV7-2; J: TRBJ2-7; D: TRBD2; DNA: TGTGCCAGCAGCGTGGGACTAGCAACCGAGCAGTACTTC; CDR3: CASSVGLATEQYF
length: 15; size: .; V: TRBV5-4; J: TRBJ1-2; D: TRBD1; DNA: TGTGCCAGCAGCCTAGGACAGGGGGCTGCAAATGGCTACACCTTC; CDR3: CASSLGQGAANGYTF
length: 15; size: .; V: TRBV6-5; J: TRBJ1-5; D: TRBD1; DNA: TGTGCCAGCAGTGTCTACCGGGACAGGGTTAAGCCCCAGCATTTT; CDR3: CASSVYRDRVKPQHF
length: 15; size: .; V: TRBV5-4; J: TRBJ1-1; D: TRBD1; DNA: TGTGCCAGCAGCTTTGTGGGACAGGGAGGCACTGAAGCTTTCTTT; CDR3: CASSFVGQGGTEAFF
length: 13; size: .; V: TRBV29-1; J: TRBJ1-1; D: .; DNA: TGCAGCGTTGACAGGGGACGGGACACTGAAGCTTTCTTT; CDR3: CSVDRGRDTEAFF
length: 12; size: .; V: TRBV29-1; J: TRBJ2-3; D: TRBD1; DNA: TGCAGCGCTGACAGGGCCGGAGATACGCAGTATTTT; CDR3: CSADRAGDTQYF
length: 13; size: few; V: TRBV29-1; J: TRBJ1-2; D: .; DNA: TGCAGCGCATCTCAGTGGCAGGGGAATGGCTACACCTTC; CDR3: CSASQWQGNGYTF
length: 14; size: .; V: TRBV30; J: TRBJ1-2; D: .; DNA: TGTGCCTGGAACGGGGGGCTCGCGGGCTATGGCTACACCTTC; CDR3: CAWNGGLAGYGYTF
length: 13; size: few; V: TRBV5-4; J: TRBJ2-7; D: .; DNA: TGTGCCAGCAGAGAGGACATCTCCTACGAGCAGTACTTC; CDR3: CASREDISYEQYF
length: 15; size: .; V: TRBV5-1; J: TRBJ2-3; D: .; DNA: TGCGCCAGCAGCTACCAGGTAGAAAGCACAGATACGCAGTATTTT; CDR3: CASSYQVESTDTQYF
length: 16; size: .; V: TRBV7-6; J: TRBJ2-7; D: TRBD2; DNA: TGTGCCAGCAGCGACACTAGCGGGGGGGCCTATTACGAGCAGTACTTC; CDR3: CASSDTSGGAYYEQYF
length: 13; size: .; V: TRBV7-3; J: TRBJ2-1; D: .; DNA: TGTGCCAGCAGCTTAATAATGGACAATGAGCAGTTCTTC; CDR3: CASSLIMDNEQFF
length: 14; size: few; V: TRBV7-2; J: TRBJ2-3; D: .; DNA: TGTGCCAGCAGCCCCCTCAGCGGTGGAGATACGCAGTATTTT; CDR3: CASSPLSGGDTQYF
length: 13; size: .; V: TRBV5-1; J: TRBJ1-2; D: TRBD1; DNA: TGCGCCAGCAGCTCGAAACAGGGGTATGGCTACACCTTC; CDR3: CASSSKQGYGYTF
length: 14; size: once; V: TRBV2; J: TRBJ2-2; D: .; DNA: TGTGCCAGCACGCTAGCGAGCCTAACCGGGGAGCTGTTTTTT; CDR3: CASTLASLTGELFF
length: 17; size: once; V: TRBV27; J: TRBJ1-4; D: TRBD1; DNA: TGTGCCAGCAGTTCCCATGGACAGGGCGCAGCTAATGAAAAACTGTTTTTT; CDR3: CASSSHGQGAANEKLFF
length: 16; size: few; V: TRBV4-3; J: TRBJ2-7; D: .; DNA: TGCGCCAGCAGCCAAGTTCGGAGGAGGGTCTCCTACGAGCAGTACTTC; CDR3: CASSQVRRRVSYEQYF
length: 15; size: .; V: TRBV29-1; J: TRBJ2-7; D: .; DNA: TGCAGCGTTGAAGCCTTGTGGACAGCTATCTACGAGCAGTACTTC; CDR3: CSVEALWTAIYEQYF
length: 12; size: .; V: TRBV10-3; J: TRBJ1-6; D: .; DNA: TGTGCCTCTGGGACACCCAATTCACCCCTCCACTTT; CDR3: CASGTPNSPLHF
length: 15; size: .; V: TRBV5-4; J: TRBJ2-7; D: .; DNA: TGTGCCAGCAGCCCCAAACAGGGGAGGGGACACGAGCAGTACTTC; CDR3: CASSPKQGRGHEQYF
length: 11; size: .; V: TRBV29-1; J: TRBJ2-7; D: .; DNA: TGCAGCGTTGACAGGAGTGGCAAGAAGTACTTC; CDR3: CSVDRSGKKYF
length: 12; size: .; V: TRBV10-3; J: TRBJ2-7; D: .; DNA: TGTGCCATCAGGAGGGACGGCTACGAGCAGTACTTC; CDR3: CAIRRDGYEQYF
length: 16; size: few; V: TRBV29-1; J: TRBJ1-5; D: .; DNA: TGCAGCGTTAGGGGAAATCTATCGAGTAGCAATCAGCCCCAGCATTTT; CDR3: CSVRGNLSSSNQPQHF
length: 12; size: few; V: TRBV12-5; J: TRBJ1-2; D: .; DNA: TGTGCTAGTGGTTTCTCGAACTATGGCTACACCTTC; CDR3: CASGFSNYGYTF
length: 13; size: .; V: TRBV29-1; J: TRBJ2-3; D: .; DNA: TGCAGCGTTGAAGCAGGAACCACAGATACGCAGTATTTT; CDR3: CSVEAGTTDTQYF
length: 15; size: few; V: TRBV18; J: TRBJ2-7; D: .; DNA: TGTGCCAGCTCGCCTGAAGGCGGTCAGGGGAGCGAGCAGTACTTC; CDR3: CASSPEGGQGSEQYF
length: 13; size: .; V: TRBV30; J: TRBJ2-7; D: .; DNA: TGTGCCTGGGGAGGACTGGATTCCTACGAGCAGTACTTC; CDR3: CAWGGLDSYEQYF
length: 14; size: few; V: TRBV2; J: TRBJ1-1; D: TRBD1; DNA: TGTGCCAGCACGGACAGGACGACGAACACTGAAGCTTTCTTT; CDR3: CASTDRTTNTEAFF
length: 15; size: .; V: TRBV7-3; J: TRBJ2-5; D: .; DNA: TGTGCCAGCAGCTCCGGCCTGGACACCCAAGAGACCCAGTACTTC; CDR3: CASSSGLDTQETQYF
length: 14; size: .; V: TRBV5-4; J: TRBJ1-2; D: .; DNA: TGTGCCAGCAGCTTGGGTGGGGGACGGGATGGCTACACCTTC; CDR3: CASSLGGGRDGYTF
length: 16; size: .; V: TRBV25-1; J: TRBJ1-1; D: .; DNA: TGTGCCAGCAGGGAGGTAGGGGAGCGGGGACATTTAGAAGCTTTCTTT; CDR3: CASREVGERGHLEAFF
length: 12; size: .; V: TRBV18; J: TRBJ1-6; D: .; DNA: TGTGCCAGCTCACCACCGGATTCACCCCTCCACTTT; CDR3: CASSPPDSPLHF
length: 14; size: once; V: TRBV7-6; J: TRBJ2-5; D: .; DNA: TGTGCCAGCAGCTTGTTTACTTCTCAAGAGACCCAGTACTTC; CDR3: CASSLFTSQETQYF
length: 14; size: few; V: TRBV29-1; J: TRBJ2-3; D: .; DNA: TGCAGCGTAGACGGGGTGAGGTCCACAGATACGCAGTATTTT; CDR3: CSVDGVRSTDTQYF
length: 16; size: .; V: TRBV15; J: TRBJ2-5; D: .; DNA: TGTGCCACCAGCAGAGAGGCGCCGGGGGCGGGAGAGACCCAGTACTTC; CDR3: CATSREAPGAGETQYF
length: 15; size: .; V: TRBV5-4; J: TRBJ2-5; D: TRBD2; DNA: TGTGCCAGCAGCTTGCGTGGACTAGCCAAAGAGACCCAGTACTTC; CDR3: CASSLRGLAKETQYF
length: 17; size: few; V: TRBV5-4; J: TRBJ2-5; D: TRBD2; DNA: TGTGCCAGCAGGCAACTAGCGGGAGGAGTCAGGGGAGAGACCCAGTACTTC; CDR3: CASRQLAGGVRGETQYF
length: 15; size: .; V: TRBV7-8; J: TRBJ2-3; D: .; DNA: TGTGCCAGCAGCTCCCCGGGACTCTACACAGATACGCAGTATTTT; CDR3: CASSSPGLYTDTQYF
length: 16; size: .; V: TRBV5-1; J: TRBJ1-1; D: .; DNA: TGCGCCAGCAGCTTGGGACAGGCGAGGGCGAACACTGAAGCTTTCTTT; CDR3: CASSLGQARANTEAFF
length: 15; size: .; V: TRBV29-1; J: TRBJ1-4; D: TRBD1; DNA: TGCAGCGTTGGAGGGGCCGCGACAGGGGAGGTCAAACTGTTTTTT; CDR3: CSVGGAATGEVKLFF
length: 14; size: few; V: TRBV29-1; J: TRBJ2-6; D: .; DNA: TGCAGCGTTGACGGAGTCTCTGGGGCCAACGTCCTGACTTTC; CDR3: CSVDGVSGANVLTF
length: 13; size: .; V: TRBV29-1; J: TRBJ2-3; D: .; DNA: TGCAGCGTTGAAGACCGAGGCACAGATACGCAGTATTTT; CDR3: CSVEDRGTDTQYF
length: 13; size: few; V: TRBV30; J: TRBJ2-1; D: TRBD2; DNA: TGTGCCTGGAGTAGGACTAGCGGGATGTACCAGTTCTTC; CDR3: CAWSRTSGMYQFF
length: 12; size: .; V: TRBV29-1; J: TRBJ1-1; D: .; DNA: TGCAGCGTTGTCAGGGGGAACACTGAAGCTTTCTTT; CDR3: CSVVRGNTEAFF
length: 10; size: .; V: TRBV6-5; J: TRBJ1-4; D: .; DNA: TGTGCCACCCCGAATGAAAAACTGTTTTTT; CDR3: CATPNEKLFF
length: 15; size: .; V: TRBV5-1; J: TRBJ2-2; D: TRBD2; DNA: TGCGCCAGCAGCCCCGGGGGGGCGAGCACCGGGGAGCTGTTTTTT; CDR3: CASSPGGASTGELFF
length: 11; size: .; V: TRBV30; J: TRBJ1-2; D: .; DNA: TGTGCCTTCCAGGGGAAGGATGGCTACACCTTC; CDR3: CAFQGKDGYTF
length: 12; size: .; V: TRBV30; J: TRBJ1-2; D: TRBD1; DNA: TGTGCCTGGGGGACAGATATCTATGGCTACACCTTC; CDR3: CAWGTDIYGYTF
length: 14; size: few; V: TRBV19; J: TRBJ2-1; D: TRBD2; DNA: TGTGCCAGTAGGGGACTAGCGGGAGGAGGTGAGCAGTTCTTC; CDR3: CASRGLAGGGEQFF
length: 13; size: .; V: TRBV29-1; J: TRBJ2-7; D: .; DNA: TGCAGCGTTGAAGATACAGCGGCAGGCCTGCAGTACTTC; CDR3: CSVEDTAAGLQYF
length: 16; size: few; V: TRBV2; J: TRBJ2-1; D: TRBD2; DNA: TGTGCCAGCAGGGAAGGGACTAGCGGGGATAACAATGAGCAGTTCTTC; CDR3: CASREGTSGDNNEQFF